Listed below are T cell receptor beta chains from one sample, sequenced in a study of T cell responses to AZD1222 COVID-19 vaccine. Assay used: immunoSEQ multiplex PCR; TCRdb lists only in-frame clones, some missing. The sample shows 55,000 to 80,000 clones, 65% to 80% of them seen only once. The specimen was peripheral blood, collected on day 0 of AZD1222 vaccination. The receptor set was obtained from an adult in good health. The CDR3 runs from the conserved cysteine through the conserved F or W. The D gene is left open where the match is weak. Part of the rows lack a size; the others show once, few, many or a class for expanded clones.

v_gene: TRBV13; d_gene: .; abundance: .; j_gene: TRBJ2-2; CDR3nt: TGTGCCAGCAGCTTTCAGGGGAGTACCGGGGAGCTGTTTTTT; CDR3aa: CASSFQGSTGELFF
v_gene: TRBV6-2/TRBV6-3; d_gene: .; abundance: .; j_gene: TRBJ2-1; CDR3nt: TGTGCCAGCAGTCGAAGGGAAAGGGATGAGCAGTTCTTC; CDR3aa: CASSRRERDEQFF
v_gene: TRBV2; d_gene: .; abundance: few; j_gene: TRBJ2-5; CDR3nt: TGTGCCACCAACGGGGGGCGCGAGGAGACCCAGTACTTC; CDR3aa: CATNGGREETQYF
v_gene: TRBV19; d_gene: .; abundance: once; j_gene: TRBJ1-6; CDR3nt: TGTGCCAGTAGTAAAAGGCCAAGCTCCTATAATTCACCCCTCCACTTT; CDR3aa: CASSKRPSSYNSPLHF
v_gene: TRBV18; d_gene: .; abundance: .; j_gene: TRBJ2-7; CDR3nt: TGTGCCAGCTCACCAGGGACCGGACAGTATGGGGAGCAGTACTTC; CDR3aa: CASSPGTGQYGEQYF
v_gene: TRBV20-1; d_gene: TRBD2; abundance: once; j_gene: TRBJ2-1; CDR3nt: TGCAGTGCTAGTGCCGACAGGGGAACTAGCGGGGGGAACTACAATGAGCAGTTCTTC; CDR3aa: CSASADRGTSGGNYNEQFF
v_gene: TRBV5-1; d_gene: TRBD2; abundance: .; j_gene: TRBJ2-1; CDR3nt: TGCGCCAGCAGCTTGGCAGCGGGGGGGCACAATGAGCAGTTCTTC; CDR3aa: CASSLAAGGHNEQFF
v_gene: TRBV2; d_gene: .; abundance: .; j_gene: TRBJ1-4; CDR3nt: TGTGCCAGCAGTGCTAGGGAAGGCACTAATGAAAAACTGTTTTTT; CDR3aa: CASSAREGTNEKLFF
v_gene: TRBV3-1/TRBV3-2; d_gene: TRBD1; abundance: once; j_gene: TRBJ1-2; CDR3nt: TGTGCCAGCAGCCATGACAGGGGTGGCTACACCTTC; CDR3aa: CASSHDRGGYTF
v_gene: TRBV6-5; d_gene: .; abundance: few; j_gene: TRBJ1-5; CDR3nt: TGTGCCAGCAACAAAACCCCCCAGGCGGCCCAGCATTTT; CDR3aa: CASNKTPQAAQHF
v_gene: TRBV7-9; d_gene: .; abundance: few; j_gene: TRBJ1-1; CDR3nt: TGTGCCTATACGGATTTGAACACTGAAGCTTTCTTT; CDR3aa: CAYTDLNTEAFF
v_gene: TRBV7-2; d_gene: TRBD2; abundance: .; j_gene: TRBJ2-2; CDR3nt: TGTGCCAGCAGCTTGGGAGGGATGAACACCGGGGAGCTGTTTTTT; CDR3aa: CASSLGGMNTGELFF
v_gene: TRBV6-6; d_gene: .; abundance: few; j_gene: TRBJ1-4; CDR3nt: TGTGCCAGCATTCCCGGGGGAACTAATGAAAAACTGTTTTTT; CDR3aa: CASIPGGTNEKLFF
v_gene: TRBV9; d_gene: .; abundance: .; j_gene: TRBJ1-3; CDR3nt: TGTGCCTCTCGGACCGGAAACACCATATATTTT; CDR3aa: CASRTGNTIYF
v_gene: TRBV6-5; d_gene: TRBD1; abundance: .; j_gene: TRBJ1-1; CDR3nt: TGTGCCAGTGGGACAGGGGGAAGGACTGAAGCTTTCTTT; CDR3aa: CASGTGGRTEAFF
v_gene: TRBV28; d_gene: TRBD1; abundance: .; j_gene: TRBJ1-2; CDR3nt: TGTGCCAGCAGGACCGCAGGGGGCGCAGTCTATGGCTACACCTTC; CDR3aa: CASRTAGGAVYGYTF
v_gene: TRBV7-2; d_gene: TRBD1; abundance: .; j_gene: TRBJ2-5; CDR3nt: TGTGCCAGCAGCTTAGTCAGGGGGCTGTCAGAGACCCAGTACTTC; CDR3aa: CASSLVRGLSETQYF
v_gene: TRBV3-1/TRBV3-2; d_gene: .; abundance: .; j_gene: TRBJ1-2; CDR3nt: TGTGCCAGCAGTGGACCCGAGGGCTACACCTTC; CDR3aa: CASSGPEGYTF